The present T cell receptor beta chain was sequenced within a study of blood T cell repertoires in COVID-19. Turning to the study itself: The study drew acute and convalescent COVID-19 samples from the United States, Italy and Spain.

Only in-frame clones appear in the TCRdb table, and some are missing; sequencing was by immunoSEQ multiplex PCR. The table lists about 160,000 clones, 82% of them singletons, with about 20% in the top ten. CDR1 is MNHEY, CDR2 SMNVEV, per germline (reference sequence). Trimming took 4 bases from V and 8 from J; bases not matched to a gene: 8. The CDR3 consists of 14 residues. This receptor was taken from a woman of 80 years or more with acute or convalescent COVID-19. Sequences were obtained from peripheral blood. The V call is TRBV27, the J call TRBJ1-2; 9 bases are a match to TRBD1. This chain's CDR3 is CASSSWETGGGYTF. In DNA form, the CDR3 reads TGTGCCAGCAGTTCATGGGAGACAGGGGGGGGCTACACCTTC.